Only a few counts were recorded for the clone carrying this T cell receptor (beta chain). Antigen: not known. The sample originates from a study of T-cell reconstitution after alpha-beta-depleted transplantation in children. This CDR3 spans 14 amino acids. The V gene lost 6 bases and the J gene lost 0 bases, with 9 bases spanning the gap. Study-level findings and limits: After transplant, high TCRbeta diversity at day 60 in some patients arose from surviving recipient T cells and thymic progenitors. Newly generated T cells supplied most T-cell counts and diversity one year post-transplant. Expanded graft clones, several hundred of them, were reportedly the source of alpha-beta T cells about two months after transplant.

Construction of the TCRbeta library involved unique molecular identifiers. TCRdb independently ran MiXCR on the PCR reads; one entry per CDR3 protein. Among more than 500,000 distinct CDR3 sequences, 11% were seen once, and the ten largest hold 12% to 15%. Sequences were derived from PBMCs, mostly from graft donor cells, sampled 180 days after TCRalphabeta/CD19-depleted stem cell transplant. This chain uses TRBV12-3 or TRBV12-4 with TRBJ1-3, with unresolved D. This TCR derives from a female patient between 2 and 10 years old who had a stem cell transplant for aplastic anemia, so the T cells may come from the graft donor. The CDR3 loop reads CASRTDFSGNTIYF. The CDR3 DNA sequence: TGTGCCAGCAGGACCGATTTCTCTGGAAACACCATATATTTT.